This entry features one T cell receptor (beta chain) sequence. Germline and junction disagree at one end, which may indicate a read error. The data stem from a study of blood T cell repertoires in COVID-19. Whole-study context: The United States, Italy and Spain provided the acute and convalescent COVID-19 samples. PBMCs, B-cell-depleted T cells, or T cells provided the cDNA or gDNA that made up the material.

CDR1 SGHVS and CDR2 FQNEAQ come from the germline V gene. The CDR3 sequence is 16 residues long. Original methodology: Researchers report that nucleated cell counts were estimated from reference gene primer amplification. Method: immunoSEQ multiplex PCR; TCRdb's copy keeps in-frame clones and lacks some. That table gives V, J and clone size, and the DNA gave D and trimming. Of some 300,000 clones detected, around 90% appear once; the ten largest clones hold over 1%. The receptor comes from a man between 65 and 80 years old with acute or convalescent COVID-19. The chain has TRBV7-8 and TRBJ2-7; 11 bases fit TRBD2. Sample: peripheral blood. The CDR3 nucleotides are TGTGCCAGCAGCATAGCCCTAGCGGGGGGTACCTACGAGCAGTACTTC. Translation: CASSIALAGGTYEQYF.